The subject of this entry is one TCR beta chain. The data were taken from a study of patients and donors after allogeneic stem cell transplantation. V shed 6 bases and J shed 0 bases, with 11 bases lying between them. Germline values: CDR1 SQVTM, CDR2 ANQGSEA. CDR3 length: 13 amino acids. Via MiXCR, TCRdb re-called the RT-PCR reads, giving one row per CDR3 protein. Altogether about 960,000 distinct CDR3 sequences are present, approximately 18% being singletons, with the ten largest covering around 6%. The chain links TRBV29-1 to TRBJ1-2; D is unresolved. This sequence was found in a human donor who was either an allogeneic HSCT recipient or a stem cell or donor lymphocyte infusion donor (not recorded which). It is not recorded whose cells these are; they may come from a transplant donor. The sequenced sample was blood, either unsorted or a sorted T cell fraction (not recorded which). The CDR3: CSVGVAPNYGYTF. CDR3 sequence (DNA): TGCAGCGTAGGAGTCGCTCCTAACTATGGCTACACCTTC. Complete variable domain (other parts from reference TRBV29-1 and TRBJ1-2): SAVISQKPSRDICQRGTSLTIQCQVDSQVTMMFWYRQQPGQSLTLIATANQGSEATYESGFVIDKFPISRPNLTFSTLTVSNMSPEDSSIYLCSVGVAPNYGYTFGSGTRLTVV.